One and the same sample provided the 8 T cell receptor beta chains below, sequenced in a study of response to subunit inactivated influenza vaccine. TCRdb passed the RT-PCR reads through MiXCR, listing each CDR3 protein once. The sample holds 710,000 or so distinct CDR3 sequences, 15% to 17% seen once. Sequencing used PBMCs from blood, obtained 12 days after vaccination. These receptors were taken from a man between 50 and 59 years old who received an inactivated influenza vaccine.

This clonotype was found a few times. The chain combines TRBV2 with TRBJ2-7, with 9 nucleotides matching TRBD1. CDR1 SNHLY and CDR2 FYNNEI come from the germline V gene. The CDR3 covers 15 residues. V was clipped by 6 bases and J by 3 bases; unmatched bases: 9. CDR3 amino acids: CASSYTGGVSYEQYF. In DNA form, the CDR3 reads TGTGCCAGCAGCTATACAGGGGGCGTAAGCTACGAGCAGTACTTC.

This clonotype was picked up a small number of times. The rearrangement links TRBV4-3 to TRBJ2-7; a weak D match, TRBD1 (5 bases). The length of the CDR3 is 15 residues. Germline CDR1 reads LGHNA; CDR2 reads YSLEER. Trimming stripped 5 bases from V and 1 base from J, with 15 bases between. In DNA form, the CDR3 reads TGCGCCAGCAGCGAAGTTAACACAGGTTCCTACGAGCAGTACTTC. It specifies CASSEVNTGSYEQYF.

This chain connects TRBV28 to TRBJ2-3; 8 bases agree with TRBD1. V lost 11 bases and J lost 1; bases outside the gene matches: 11. The germline CDR1 and CDR2 sequences are MDHEN and SYDVKM. There are 15 residues in the CDR3. Written as DNA, the CDR3 is TGTGCCGTCGGGAGAGTGACAGGGGGCACAGATACGCAGTATTTT. Its protein is CAVGRVTGGTDTQYF. The full variable domain, completed using reference TRBV28 and TRBJ2-3, is DVKVTQSSRYLVKRTGEKVFLECVQDMDHENMFWYRQDPGLGLRLIYFSYDVKMKEKGDIPEGYSVSREKKERFSLILESASTNQTSMYLCAVGRVTGGTDTQYFGPGTRLTVL.

This clonotype was detected only a few times. V usage is TRBV7-8 and J usage is TRBJ2-7, with TRBD1 as a possible D gene (6 bases). The CDR3 consists of 14 residues. The V gene's germline CDR1 is SGHVS and CDR2 FQNEAQ. Trimming shortened V by 5 bases and J by 1 base, and 12 bases separated the two germline ends. CDR3 region: CASSVNRASYEQYF. The CDR3 coding sequence is TGTGCCAGCAGCGTTAACAGGGCTTCCTACGAGCAGTACTTC.

There are a few counts of this clonotype. This chain connects TRBV4-1 to TRBJ2-2; D may match TRBD1 or TRBD2 (5 bases each). V was trimmed by 2 bases and J by 0 bases, leaving 16 bases between them. The CDR3 sequence is 18 residues long. Germline CDR1 and CDR2: MGHRA and YSYEKL. This chain's CDR3 is CASSQPLMGRTNTGELFF. The CDR3, as DNA: TGCGCCAGCAGCCAACCTTTGATGGGACGGACGAACACCGGGGAGCTGTTTTTT.

The chain has TRBV5-1 and TRBJ2-2; maybe TRBD1 (6 bases). V shed 3 bases and J shed 3 bases, with 9 bases lying between them. The germline V gene has CDR1 SGHRS and CDR2 YFSETQ. The CDR3 runs 14 residues. The CDR3 loop is CASSSDSYTGELFF. The CDR3 nucleotides read TGCGCCAGCAGCTCGGACAGTTACACCGGGGAGCTGTTTTTT.

In this sample, this clonotype turned up many times. The J gene is TRBJ2-1, the V gene TRBV12-3 or TRBV12-4; 10 bases map to TRBD2. The CDR3 runs 15 residues. V dropped 4 bases and J dropped 2; count of bases not matched to a gene: 2. CDR3 sequence: CASSSGLAAYNEQFF. For the CDR3, the DNA is TGTGCCAGCAGTTCCGGACTAGCGGCCTACAATGAGCAGTTCTTC.

The chain employs TRBV7-2 and TRBJ2-5, with D perhaps TRBD1 or TRBD2 (5 bases each). The CDR3 length is 13 residues. Per germline, CDR1 SGHTA and CDR2 FQGNSA. The V and J ends lost 7 bases and 8 bases respectively, with 17 bases between them. CDR3 DNA sequence: TGTGCCAGCAACCCTGCCGGTGGGGGTACCCAGTACTTC. Amino acids: CASNPAGGGTQYF. The full variable domain, its missing parts supplied by reference TRBV7-2 and TRBJ2-5, is GAGVSQSPSNKVTEKGKDVELRCDPISGHTALYWYRQSLGQGLEFLIYFQGNSAPDKSGLPSDRFSAERTGGSVSTLTIQRTQQEDSAVYLCASNPAGGGTQYFGPGTRLLVL.